The rows below give T cell receptor beta chains drawn from one sample of a study of shared clonotypes between healthy human individuals. The table came from immunoSEQ multiplex PCR; TCRdb's copy has only in-frame clones and leaves some out. The sample comprises about 2.4 million clones, approximately 93% of which are singletons, and 0.36% rests with the top ten. Sequencing was done on a sample of naive CD4+ T cells from PBMCs. The receptors come from a man aged 18 to 29 in good health. Some clones in this sample may be carry-over from other donors' samples. Both conserved end residues are part of each CDR3. The D gene is left open where the match is weak. For some rows the clone size is stated as once, few or many, or as a class when expanded; others skip it.

TRBV18	NA	TRBJ2-3	NA	TGTGCCAGCTCACCACTAAAAGGGACAGATACGCAGTATTTT	CASSPLKGTDTQYF
TRBV5-4	TRBD2	TRBJ2-4	NA	TGTGCCAGCAGCTTGTTACTAGCGGGACAAGCCAAAAACATTCAGTACTTC	CASSLLLAGQAKNIQYF
TRBV30	NA	TRBJ2-2	NA	TGTGCCTGGAGTCCCGGGGCCCCTCACACCGGGGAGCTGTTTTTT	CAWSPGAPHTGELFF
TRBV4-1	NA	TRBJ2-7	NA	TGCGCCAGCAGCCAGGTCGGGACGATCTCCTACGAGCAGTACTTC	CASSQVGTISYEQYF
TRBV19	TRBD1	TRBJ1-5	once	TGTGCCAGTAGTCCCGAACAGGGGGTAGATCAGCCCCAGCATTTT	CASSPEQGVDQPQHF
TRBV18	NA	TRBJ1-2	NA	TGTGCCAGCTCACCCCTGGCAGGGTCCGGAGGCTACACCTTC	CASSPLAGSGGYTF
TRBV28	NA	TRBJ2-3	NA	TGTGCCAGCAGTTTGCGCCCTAGCACAGATACGCAGTATTTT	CASSLRPSTDTQYF
TRBV19	TRBD2	TRBJ2-1	NA	TGTGCCAGTAGTACACAACTAGCGGGAGGGGGTGAGCAGTTCTTC	CASSTQLAGGGEQFF
TRBV15	NA	TRBJ1-1	NA	TGTGCCACCAGCCGCTTTACAGAACTATACACTGAAGCTTTCTTT	CATSRFTELYTEAFF
TRBV5-1	TRBD2	TRBJ2-5	NA	TGCGCCAGCAGCCGTAGAGCGGGAGCAGAGACCCAGTACTTC	CASSRRAGAETQYF
TRBV5-1	TRBD1	TRBJ2-7	NA	TGCGCCAGCAGCTTGGCAGGGGGATCCTACGAGCAGTACTTC	CASSLAGGSYEQYF
TRBV27	TRBD1	TRBJ1-6	NA	TGTGCCAGCAGGACCCCGGGACAGGGGGTTTCACCCCTCCACTTT	CASRTPGQGVSPLHF
TRBV28	TRBD1	TRBJ2-2	NA	TGTGCCAGCAAGTCGGGACAGGGTTCTGGGGAGCTGTTTTTT	CASKSGQGSGELFF
TRBV11-2	NA	TRBJ2-1	NA	TGTGCCAGCAGCTTCGACTACGGGCAGTTCTTC	CASSFDYGQFF
TRBV5-1	NA	TRBJ1-1	once	TGCGCCAGCAGCTTGGATCCTCAGCCAGGGTCTGAAGCTTTCTTT	CASSLDPQPGSEAFF
TRBV5-4	NA	TRBJ1-1	NA	TGTGCCAGCAGCTTGGACAGGGCGGCCACTGAAGCTTTCTTT	CASSLDRAATEAFF
TRBV7-2	NA	TRBJ2-5	once	TGTGCCAGCAGCTTGCAGTGGGGGGTGAAAGAGACCCAGTACTTC	CASSLQWGVKETQYF
TRBV4-2	TRBD1	TRBJ2-2	NA	TGTGCCAGCAGCCAAGGAGACAGGGGGCGCACCGGGGAGCTGTTTTTT	CASSQGDRGRTGELFF
TRBV7-2	NA	TRBJ1-1	NA	TGTGCCAGCAGCCCACTGGACGGGGGCGATAGGAACACTGAAGCTTTCTTT	CASSPLDGGDRNTEAFF
TRBV18	NA	TRBJ1-2	once	TGTGCCAGCTCACCAGGACAGTTAATTATTTATGGCTACACCTTC	CASSPGQLIIYGYTF
TRBV2	NA	TRBJ1-5	NA	TGTGCCACTAAACTAGGGTCTTCCGGGCAGCCCCAGCATTTT	CATKLGSSGQPQHF
TRBV4-3	TRBD2	TRBJ2-3	NA	TGCGCCAGCAGCCAAGTGGGACTAGCGGGAGTTGGAGATACGCAGTATTTT	CASSQVGLAGVGDTQYF
TRBV5-1	NA	TRBJ1-1	NA	TGCGCCAGCAGCTCGAACCTCTTCGGGGACACTGAAGCTTTCTTT	CASSSNLFGDTEAFF
TRBV25-1	TRBD1	TRBJ1-4	NA	TGTGCCAGCAGGGGAGACAGGGTGGGGGTCCAAGAGAAACTGTTTTTT	CASRGDRVGVQEKLFF
TRBV2	NA	TRBJ1-6	NA	TGTGCCAGCAGTGAATCCTCACCCCTCCACTTT	CASSESSPLHF
TRBV30	NA	TRBJ1-5	few	TGTGCCTGGAGTAAGGGACTGCCCAATCAGCCCCAGCATTTT	CAWSKGLPNQPQHF
TRBV4-3	TRBD1	TRBJ2-1	NA	TGCGCCAGCAGCTTTTCCGGGACAGGGAGGGATGAGCAGTTCTTC	CASSFSGTGRDEQFF
TRBV7-2	NA	TRBJ1-1	NA	TGTGCCAGCAGCTTATTTGACTCATTTGACAGCCCTTATGAAGCTTTCTTT	CASSLFDSFDSPYEAFF
TRBV5-1	TRBD1	TRBJ2-7	NA	TGCGCCAGCAGCCCCACCCCCGGACAGGGTGGAACTTCCGAGCAGTACTTC	CASSPTPGQGGTSEQYF
TRBV11-2	TRBD1	TRBJ1-1	NA	TGTGCCAGCAGCTTGAGGACAGGGGGCCTAGGAGCTTTCTTT	CASSLRTGGLGAFF
TRBV25-1	NA	TRBJ2-1	NA	TGTGCCAGCAGGGCCCCCGTGGGGTCGTACGGTGAGCAGTTCTTC	CASRAPVGSYGEQFF
TRBV5-6	NA	TRBJ2-3	NA	TGTGCCAGCAGCCGATCCCCCGGCACAGATACGCAGTATTTT	CASSRSPGTDTQYF
TRBV28	TRBD1	TRBJ2-6	once	TGTGCCAGCAGTCCGGACAGGGCAAGGCTCTCTGGGGCCAACGTCCTGACTTTC	CASSPDRARLSGANVLTF
TRBV5-1	TRBD1	TRBJ2-7	NA	TGCGCCAGCATCGTGGCTCCGGGACAGACCTACGAGCAGTACTTC	CASIVAPGQTYEQYF
TRBV28	NA	TRBJ2-7	once	TGTGCCAGCAGTTCCGGACCTTCCTACGAGCAGTACTTC	CASSSGPSYEQYF
TRBV19	NA	TRBJ2-1	NA	TGTGCCAGTAGTAAAACGGGGGTGAGCTCCTACAATGAGCAGTTCTTC	CASSKTGVSSYNEQFF
TRBV28	NA	TRBJ1-2	NA	TGTGCCAGCATCTCGTTACAGGAGGGGGGCTACACCTTC	CASISLQEGGYTF
TRBV7-9	NA	TRBJ1-2	NA	TGTGCCAGCAGCCCTACTGTGAACTATGGCTACACCTTC	CASSPTVNYGYTF
TRBV6-6	NA	TRBJ2-7	NA	TGTGCCAGCAGTTCCACGGTAGGGCAGTACGAGCAGTACTTC	CASSSTVGQYEQYF
TRBV5-4	TRBD1	TRBJ1-3	NA	TGTGCCAGCAACGAACAGGGGCCTGGAAACACCATATATTTT	CASNEQGPGNTIYF